This T cell receptor beta chain appears in the sequencing data of a study of blood T cells in healthy people across ages. A second 7 to 11 cycle PCR used barcoded and J-beta primers. TCRdb used MiXCR to reprocess the 5' RACE reads, holding one entry per CDR3 protein. Here the sample spans roughly 800,000 distinct CDR3 sequences, 25% being singletons. There are a few counts of this clonotype. The donors, all healthy, were Caucasians living in Russia, aged about 6 to 90. Researchers report isolating at least 6 million PBMCs per sample. These same data were also listed under a study on T cells of mothers and their children. From that study: Once extracted, all RNA went into cDNA synthesis at about 1.5 ug per 15 ul.

This sequence originates from a boy between 10 and 17 years old in good health. Sequences were obtained from blood.

The CDR3 spells CSARVQIRETQYF. CDR3 sequence (DNA): TGCAGTGCTAGAGTCCAGATCCGAGAGACCCAGTACTTC. The chain recombines TRBV20-1 with TRBJ2-5, with D unresolved. The germline V and J ends were trimmed by 1 base and 4 bases, with 10 bases remaining between them. The CDR3 has 13 residues. The germline gives CDR1 DFQATT, CDR2 SNEGSKA (reference sequence).